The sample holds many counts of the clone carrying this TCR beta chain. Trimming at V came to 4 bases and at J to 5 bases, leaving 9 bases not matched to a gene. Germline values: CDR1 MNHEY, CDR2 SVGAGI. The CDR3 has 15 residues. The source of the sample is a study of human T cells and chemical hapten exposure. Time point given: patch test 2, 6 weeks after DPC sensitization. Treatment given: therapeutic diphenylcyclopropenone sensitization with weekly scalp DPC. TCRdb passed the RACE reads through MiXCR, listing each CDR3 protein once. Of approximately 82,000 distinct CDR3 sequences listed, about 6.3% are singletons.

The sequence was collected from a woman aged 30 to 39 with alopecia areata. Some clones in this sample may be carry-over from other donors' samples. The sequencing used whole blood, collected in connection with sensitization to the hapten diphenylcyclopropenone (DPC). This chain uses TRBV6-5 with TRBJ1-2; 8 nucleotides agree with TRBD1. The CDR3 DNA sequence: TGTGCCAGCAGTTTTCACGGACAGGGAGGGTATGGCTACACCTTC. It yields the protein CASSFHGQGGYGYTF.